These T cell receptor beta chains were read from a single sample in a study of CD8 T cells in Susac syndrome. TCRdb reanalysed the immunoSEQ multiplex PCR reads using MiXCR and keeps one entry per CDR3 protein. Of 65,000 to 100,000 distinct CDR3 sequences listed, 95% to 97% are singletons. Sequencing was performed on CD8+ T cells from PBMCs. These receptors were taken from a human donor with Susac syndrome. Each CDR3 is given with its conserved first and last residue. D genes are given only for firm matches. Where a row states a size, it is once, few, many or the class of an expanded clone; other rows omit it.

>TRBD2|TRBJ2-1|.|16|TRBV20-1
CSARDRLAGGGNEQFF
TGCAGTGCTAGAGATAGACTAGCGGGAGGGGGCAATGAGCAGTTCTTC
>TRBD1|TRBJ1-2|.|12|TRBV14
CASSRQGYGYTF
TGTGCCAGCAGCCGACAGGGGTATGGCTACACCTTC
>TRBD1|TRBJ2-2|.|15|TRBV25-1
CASSEGDRDTGELFF
TGTGCCAGCAGTGAAGGGGACAGGGACACCGGGGAGCTGTTTTTT
>TRBD2|TRBJ2-7|.|16|TRBV19
CASSTPAGGFPFEQYF
TGTGCCAGTAGTACTCCAGCGGGAGGATTTCCTTTCGAGCAGTACTTC
>.|TRBJ2-5|.|13|TRBV7-9
CASSLLGQETQYF
TGTGCCAGCAGCTTGCTAGGACAAGAGACCCAGTACTTC
>.|TRBJ2-5|once|15|TRBV20-1
CSARDRERLEETQYF
TGCAGTGCTAGAGATCGGGAACGGCTTGAGGAGACCCAGTACTTC
>TRBD2|TRBJ2-5|.|15|TRBV5-1
CASSMRLAGVETQYF
TGCGCCAGCAGCATGCGACTAGCGGGAGTTGAGACCCAGTACTTC
>TRBD1|TRBJ1-4|.|18|TRBV20-1
CSATGTGGSEATNEKLFF
TGCAGTGCAACAGGGACAGGGGGGTCCGAGGCAACTAATGAAAAACTGTTTTTT
>.|TRBJ2-7|.|13|TRBV24-1
CATSGGHFYEQYF
TGTGCCACCAGTGGTGGACATTTCTACGAGCAGTACTTC
>.|TRBJ2-7|.|13|TRBV29-1
CSVLGDGGGEQYF
TGCAGCGTCCTAGGGGACGGCGGCGGCGAGCAGTACTTC
>.|TRBJ1-1|once|14|TRBV4-2
CASSQATENTEAFF
TGTGCCAGCAGCCAAGCGACAGAGAACACTGAAGCTTTCTTT
>.|TRBJ2-2|.|12|TRBV6-5
CASSNAAGELFF
TGTGCCAGCAGCAACGCCGCCGGGGAGCTGTTTTTT
>TRBD2|TRBJ2-1|.|14|TRBV29-1
CSATSGNSYNEQFF
TGCAGCGCTACTAGCGGCAACTCCTACAATGAGCAGTTCTTC
>TRBD2|TRBJ2-5|.|13|TRBV27
CASGGAGEETQYF
TGTGCCAGTGGAGGAGCGGGAGAAGAGACCCAGTACTTC
>TRBD1|TRBJ2-7|once|12|TRBV29-1
CSVEGQAYEQYF
TGCAGCGTTGAGGGACAGGCCTACGAGCAGTACTTC
>.|TRBJ2-5|.|13|TRBV5-4
CASSFPGQETQYF
TGTGCCAGCAGCTTCCCCGGGCAAGAGACCCAGTACTTC
>.|TRBJ2-2|.|14|TRBV6-4
CASSDSSDTGELFF
TGTGCCAGCAGTGACTCGAGCGACACCGGGGAGCTGTTTTTT
>.|TRBJ2-5|.|18|TRBV25-1
CASSESAFSQGYQETQYF
TGTGCCAGCAGTGAATCTGCCTTCAGCCAGGGGTACCAAGAGACCCAGTACTTC
>TRBD2|TRBJ2-3|.|16|TRBV29-1
CSVGLAGVHPTYTQYF
TGCAGCGTTGGGCTAGCGGGAGTCCATCCCACGTATACGCAGTATTTT
>.|TRBJ2-1|.|12|TRBV19
CASRGFGNEQFF
TGTGCCAGTAGAGGTTTTGGCAATGAGCAGTTCTTC
>TRBD1|TRBJ2-1|.|13|TRBV29-1
CSDDRASYNEQFF
TGCAGCGACGACAGGGCCTCCTACAATGAGCAGTTCTTC
>TRBD2|TRBJ2-7|.|14|TRBV5-1
CASSPGTNFNEQYF
TGCGCCAGCAGCCCCGGGACTAACTTCAACGAGCAGTACTTC